The subject of this entry is one T cell receptor beta chain. Libraries were prepared by immunoSEQ multiplex PCR; TCRdb keeps only in-frame clonotypes and omits some of them. The sample has under 300,000 clones, 88% seen once. This CDR3 is 13 amino acids long. The V and J ends lost 3 bases and 3 bases respectively, with 9 bases between them. Germline V lookup: CDR1 KGHSH, CDR2 LQKENI. This entry comes from a study of blood T cell repertoires in COVID-19. V usage is TRBV18 and J usage is TRBJ2-7, with D tentatively TRBD1 (5 bases). This TCR was recovered from a woman younger than 45 who had recovered from COVID-19. Sequencing used PBMCs or T cells enriched from blood (not recorded which). CDR3: CASSPAGFYEQYF. The CDR3 DNA sequence: TGTGCCAGCTCACCGGCAGGGTTCTACGAGCAGTACTTC.